The rows below give T cell receptor beta chains drawn from one sample of a study of T cell responses to AZD1222 COVID-19 vaccine. Sequencing used immunoSEQ multiplex PCR; TCRdb keeps in-frame clones, though not all of them. In the table there are 100,000 to 110,000 clones, 88% of which are singletons. The source was peripheral blood, collected on day 0 of AZD1222 vaccination. The receptors were gathered from an adult in good health. Each CDR3 is given with its conserved first and last residue. The D gene is left open where the match is weak. Clone size is not always given. Where it is, it says once, few, many or a class for expanded clones.

v_gene	j_gene	d_gene	abundance	CDR3aa	CDR3nt
TRBV5-4	TRBJ2-7	NA	once	CASSPRVGTYEQYF	TGTGCCAGCAGCCCCCGGGTGGGGACCTACGAGCAGTACTTC
TRBV4-3	TRBJ2-1	TRBD2	NA	CASSQDSGGWGDEQFF	TGCGCCAGCAGCCAAGATAGCGGGGGGTGGGGAGATGAGCAGTTCTTC
TRBV25-1	TRBJ1-2	NA	NA	CASSFSSGYGYTF	TGTGCCAGCAGTTTCTCAAGCGGGTATGGCTACACCTTC
TRBV19	TRBJ1-1	TRBD1	NA	CASKLAGGSTEAFF	TGTGCCAGTAAACTAGCAGGGGGTAGCACTGAAGCTTTCTTT
TRBV6-2/TRBV6-3	TRBJ2-7	TRBD2	NA	CASSYTGGYEQYF	TGTGCCAGCAGTTACACGGGAGGCTACGAGCAGTACTTC
TRBV6-2/TRBV6-3	TRBJ2-1	NA	NA	CASSYSGAFRRAMQFF	TGTGCCAGCAGTTACTCCGGAGCGTTTCGGAGGGCGATGCAGTTCTTC
TRBV6-6	TRBJ1-1	NA	once	CATRGDTEAFF	TGTGCCACAAGAGGTGATACTGAAGCTTTCTTT
TRBV30	TRBJ1-5	TRBD1	NA	CAWSEDRGGNQPQHF	TGTGCCTGGAGTGAGGACAGGGGGGGCAATCAGCCCCAGCATTTT
TRBV5-5	TRBJ2-3	NA	NA	CASSFGGGAFTSTDTQYF	TGTGCCAGCAGCTTTGGCGGGGGCGCCTTTACTAGCACAGATACGCAGTATTTT
TRBV7-6	TRBJ2-1	TRBD2	NA	CASSTPTSAQDNEQFF	TGTGCCAGCAGCACCCCGACTAGCGCACAAGACAATGAGCAGTTCTTC
TRBV6-5	TRBJ2-1	TRBD2	NA	CASSTGTSGRNEQFF	TGTGCCAGCAGTACCGGGACTAGCGGGAGGAATGAGCAGTTCTTC
TRBV9	TRBJ2-7	TRBD2	NA	CASSPRTSGNYEQYF	TGTGCCAGCAGCCCCCGGACTAGCGGAAACTACGAGCAGTACTTC
TRBV6-5	TRBJ2-1	NA	NA	CASSYSPAEEQFF	TGTGCCAGCAGTTACTCGCCGGCGGAGGAGCAGTTCTTC
TRBV19	TRBJ2-6	NA	NA	CASSISGSGANVLTF	TGTGCCAGTAGTATATCAGGCTCTGGGGCCAACGTCCTGACTTTC
TRBV30	TRBJ1-5	NA	NA	CAWSPRGDQPQHF	TGTGCCTGGAGCCCAAGGGGGGATCAGCCCCAGCATTTT
TRBV7-8	TRBJ2-7	TRBD2	NA	CASSPRLAGTYEQYF	TGTGCCAGCAGCCCCCGACTAGCGGGAACCTACGAGCAGTACTTC
TRBV19	TRBJ2-2	NA	NA	CASSSRGGELFF	TGTGCCAGTAGTAGTCGCGGCGGGGAGCTGTTTTTT
TRBV5-1	TRBJ1-1	NA	NA	CASSVGSGLTEAFF	TGCGCCAGCAGCGTGGGGTCAGGACTAACTGAAGCTTTCTTT
TRBV6-2/TRBV6-3	TRBJ1-5	TRBD1	NA	CASSWTGGNQPQHF	TGTGCCAGCAGTTGGACAGGGGGCAATCAGCCCCAGCATTTT
TRBV30	TRBJ2-1	TRBD2	NA	CAWTSGGSGRIEQFF	TGTGCCTGGACCTCGGGGGGTAGCGGGAGAATTGAGCAGTTCTTC
TRBV30	TRBJ2-5	TRBD2	NA	CAWSVEGLASPGETQYF	TGTGCCTGGAGTGTTGAAGGACTAGCCTCACCTGGGGAGACCCAGTACTTC
TRBV7-2	TRBJ2-1	TRBD2	NA	CASSLASGSVGEQFF	TGTGCCAGCAGCTTAGCTAGCGGGAGTGTAGGTGAGCAGTTCTTC
TRBV4-1	TRBJ1-1	NA	NA	CASSLPYSGNTEAFF	TGCGCCAGCAGCCTTCCCTATTCCGGGAACACTGAAGCTTTCTTT
TRBV28	TRBJ1-2	TRBD1	NA	CASGDRAAGYTF	TGTGCCTCGGGAGACAGGGCCGCGGGCTACACCTTC
TRBV9	TRBJ2-1	TRBD1	NA	CASSAHRGNNEQFF	TGTGCCAGCAGCGCCCACAGGGGAAACAATGAGCAGTTCTTC
TRBV7-8	TRBJ2-5	NA	NA	CASSITETQYF	TGTGCCAGCAGCATCACAGAGACCCAGTACTTC
TRBV28	TRBJ2-1	TRBD2	NA	CASSLSAGGQLGYNEQFF	TGTGCCAGCAGTTTATCGGCGGGAGGACAACTCGGATACAATGAGCAGTTCTTC
TRBV29-1	TRBJ1-2	TRBD1	NA	CSVIFDDRGYGYTF	TGCAGCGTAATTTTTGATGACAGGGGGTATGGCTACACCTTC
TRBV10-1	TRBJ2-7	NA	NA	CASSESNHSYEQYF	TGCGCCAGCAGTGAGTCCAACCACTCCTACGAGCAGTACTTC
TRBV6-4	TRBJ2-3	TRBD1	NA	CASSAGTGGGTDTQYF	TGTGCCAGCAGTGCCGGGACAGGGGGCGGCACAGATACGCAGTATTTT
TRBV6-1	TRBJ1-3	NA	NA	CASSEAGLSGNTIYF	TGTGCCAGCAGTGAGGCAGGCCTCTCTGGAAACACCATATATTTT
TRBV6-6	TRBJ1-1	NA	NA	CASSWGPGANTEAFF	TGTGCCAGCAGTTGGGGACCAGGGGCGAACACTGAAGCTTTCTTT
TRBV30	TRBJ2-5	NA	NA	CAWTKSPWGEEETQYF	TGTGCCTGGACAAAGTCTCCTTGGGGAGAGGAAGAGACCCAGTACTTC
TRBV20-1	TRBJ1-1	NA	NA	CSASRGDTEAFF	TGCAGTGCTAGTCGCGGGGACACTGAAGCTTTCTTT
TRBV27	TRBJ1-2	NA	NA	CASSLVGHPNYGYTF	TGTGCCAGCAGTTTAGTTGGACACCCTAACTATGGCTACACCTTC
TRBV2	TRBJ2-5	TRBD2	NA	CASLIAGETQYF	TGTGCCAGCTTGATAGCGGGCGAGACCCAGTACTTC
TRBV20-1	TRBJ1-6	NA	NA	CSAEGVEPLHF	TGCAGTGCCGAGGGGGTAGAACCCCTCCACTTT
TRBV6-5	TRBJ1-5	NA	once	CASSNNIGTPQHF	TGTGCCAGCAGCAACAATATAGGAACGCCCCAGCATTTT
TRBV21-1	TRBJ2-7	NA	NA	CASSSISGSPYEQYF	TGTGCCAGCAGCAGCATTAGCGGGAGCCCCTACGAGCAGTACTTC
TRBV27	TRBJ1-2	NA	NA	CASTPRGVYDPNYGYTF	TGTGCCAGCACCCCCCGGGGCGTTTATGACCCTAACTATGGCTACACCTTC